One sample yielded the 23 T cell receptor beta chains listed below, sequenced in a study of T cell changes during pregnancy in multiple sclerosis. Profiling relied on immunoSEQ multiplex PCR, and the TCRdb table lists in-frame clones only, not all of them. This sample has around 60,000 clones, with around 94% found just once. The specimen comprised CD8+ T cells from peripheral blood mononuclear cells, sampled in the third trimester of pregnancy. The receptors were sampled from a female donor with multiple sclerosis, enrolled in a pregnancy study.

The rearrangement joins TRBV18 to TRBJ1-5; TRBD1 aligns across 8 bases. The CDR3 covers 18 residues. The germline gives CDR1 KGHSH, CDR2 LQKENI. After removal of 5 bases from V and 6 bases from J, the junction contained 18 bases not matched to a gene. In DNA, the CDR3 is TGTGCCAGCTCAGTCTCTCCGCAGGGGGCGAGCAGTGGTCAGCCCCAGCATTTT. Translated: CASSVSPQGASSGQPQHF.

The rearrangement joins TRBV14 to TRBJ2-3; TRBD1 matches at 10 bases. Germline CDR1 is SGHDN and CDR2 is FVKESK. The CDR3 is 17 amino acids. V lost 3 bases, J lost 4 bases, and 10 bases stayed unmatched. The CDR3 bases are TGTGCCAGCAGCCACCTCCCGGGACAGGGGTGGGCAGATACGCAGTATTTT. Translating it yields CASSHLPGQGWADTQYF.

This chain links TRBV6-5 with TRBJ2-7, with 9 bases lining up with TRBD2. CDR1 is MNHEY, CDR2 SVGAGI, per germline. This CDR3 is built from 13 residues. The trim removed 4 bases at V and 7 bases at J, leaving 5 bases unmatched. The CDR3 nucleotides are TGTGCCAGCAGTTTAGCGGGAGATGGGGAGCAGTACTTC. Protein: CASSLAGDGEQYF.

This clone has only one observation. The chain uses TRBV12-2 and TRBJ2-2; TRBD2, the D gene given by the table, was not confirmed from the DNA. TRBV12-2 is termed a pseudogene. The CDR3 totals 18 residues. In nucleotides, the CDR3 is TGTGCAAGTCGCCTACAAGGCCTCAGCGGGAGGGTCGGCGGGGAGCTGTTTTTT. This sequence encodes CASRLQGLSGRVGGELFF.

The chain combines TRBV6-4 with TRBJ2-1, with 14 bases identical to TRBD2. Trimming cost V 7 bases and J 1 base; bases outside gene matches: 12. This CDR3 is 19 amino acids long. Germline V lookup: CDR1 MRHNA, CDR2 SNTAGT. The CDR3 loop reads CASKNPGTSGRVSYNEQFF. The CDR3 DNA sequence: TGTGCCAGCAAAAACCCCGGGACTAGCGGGAGAGTGTCCTACAATGAGCAGTTCTTC.

The chain couples TRBV9 to TRBJ2-7; 9 bases match TRBD1. Germline V lookup: CDR1 SGDLS, CDR2 YYNGEE. J gave up 2 bases and V 1 base, and 4 bases lay outside the gene matches. The length of the CDR3 is 15 residues. This CDR3 reads CASSVTGTGPYEQYF. Written as DNA, the CDR3 is TGTGCCAGCAGCGTAACCGGGACAGGGCCCTACGAGCAGTACTTC.

This chain joins TRBV6-1 and TRBJ2-5; perhaps TRBD2 as D (6 bases). Looked up from germline, CDR1 is MNHNS and CDR2 is SASEGT. Trimming took 0 bases from V and 5 from J, leaving 13 bases between them. The CDR3 has 15 amino acids. The chain's CDR3 is CASSEARTGLETQYF. CDR3 DNA sequence: TGTGCCAGCAGTGAAGCGCGGACGGGACTGGAGACCCAGTACTTC.

This chain's CDR3 is CASSPTDRGHETQYF. The CDR3 DNA reads TGTGCCAGCAGCCCGACGGACAGGGGGCACGAGACCCAGTACTTC. V and J are TRBV9 and TRBJ2-5; 11 positions agree with TRBD1. There are 15 residues in the CDR3. The ends lost 4 bases at V and 5 bases at J; junction bases unmatched: 7. CDR1 is SGDLS and CDR2 is YYNGEE in the germline V gene. Combining the CDR3 with reference TRBV9 and TRBJ2-5 gives the whole variable domain DSGVTQTPKHLITATGQRVTLRCSPRSGDLSVYWYQQSLDQGLQFLIQYYNGEERAKGNILERFSAQQFPDLHSELNLSSLELGDSALYFCASSPTDRGHETQYFGPGTRLLVL.

The chain uses TRBV27 and TRBJ1-1, with 7 bases that match TRBD1. This CDR3 has 14 residues. Germline assignment: CDR1 MNHEY and CDR2 SMNVEV (reference sequence). The V segment lost 9 bases and the J segment 4 bases; nucleotides outside the gene matches: 11. The CDR3, as DNA: TGTGCCAGTGCAAATACAGGGGCCCCCACTGAAGCTTTCTTT. It is translated as CASANTGAPTEAFF.

The V call is TRBV2, the J call TRBJ2-3, with a possible D match to TRBD2 (5 bases). CDR3 length: 15 amino acids. Germline V gene lookup returns CDR1 SNHLY and CDR2 FYNNEI. V was shortened by 2 bases and J by 0 bases, with 9 bases between the two germline ends. This chain's CDR3 is CASSESGSSTDTQYF. Written as DNA, the CDR3 is TGTGCCAGCAGTGAATCGGGGTCTAGCACAGATACGCAGTATTTT.

The chain recombines TRBV4-2 with TRBJ2-4; 7 bases are shared with TRBD2. The CDR3 has 16 amino acids. With V trimmed by 2 bases and J by 11 bases, 15 bases remained unmatched. Germline V lookup: CDR1 LGHNA, CDR2 YNFKEQ. The CDR3 nucleotides are TGTGCCAGCAGCCAACCCCAGCGGGGTAGATCGGAACTTCAGTACTTC. It codes for CASSQPQRGRSELQYF.

The chain employs TRBV11-2 and TRBJ1-1; D is uncertain. Germline V gene lookup returns CDR1 SGHAT and CDR2 FQNNGV. CDR3 length: 16 residues. With 4 bases removed from V and 3 bases from J, the gap between germline ends came to 18 bases. As DNA, the CDR3 is TGTGCCAGCAGCTACCGCGGCGGACGGGGAGACACTGAAGCTTTCTTT. The encoded protein is CASSYRGGRGDTEAFF.

V is TRBV9 and J is TRBJ1-2, with 9 bases lining up with TRBD1. This CDR3 region has 17 residues. Trimming at V came to 3 bases and at J to 2 bases, leaving 11 bases not matched to a gene. Germline assignment: CDR1 SGDLS and CDR2 YYNGEE. The CDR3 DNA sequence: TGTGCCAGCAGCGCCCAGCTAGGGGACAGGGTGAACTATGGCTACACCTTC. Protein: CASSAQLGDRVNYGYTF.

The chain carries TRBV28 and TRBJ2-2, with 11 bases fitting TRBD1. Germline-derived CDR1 and CDR2 are MDHEN and SYDVKM. The V segment lost 5 bases and the J segment 3 bases; nucleotides outside the gene matches: 2. This CDR3 has 15 amino acids. This CDR3 is CASSGQGADTGELFF. CDR3 nucleotides: TGTGCCAGCAGTGGACAGGGGGCAGACACCGGGGAGCTGTTTTTT.

The count of this clone is one. V and J are TRBV29-1 and TRBJ2-3; D gene unclear. V shed 7 bases and J shed 0 bases, with 11 bases lying between them. This CDR3 spans 13 amino acids. Germline loops: CDR1 SQVTM, CDR2 ANQGSEA. CDR3 in DNA: TGCAGCGCTTTAGAGCTAAGCACAGATACGCAGTATTTT. Translating it yields CSALELSTDTQYF.

The chain uses TRBV7-6 and TRBJ2-7; TRBD2 aligns across 13 bases. The CDR3 contains 15 residues. Germline assignment: CDR1 SGHVS and CDR2 FNYEAQ. V shed 5 bases and J 4 bases; nucleotides not matched to a gene: 5. The CDR3 spells CASSTGLAGVYEQYF. CDR3 DNA: TGTGCCAGCAGCACAGGACTAGCGGGAGTTTACGAGCAGTACTTC.

This chain joins TRBV5-1 and TRBJ1-2; no definite D call. Per germline, CDR1 SGHRS and CDR2 YFSETQ. Trimming took 5 bases from V and 2 from J, leaving 16 bases between them. The length of the CDR3 is 15 residues. CDR3 DNA sequence: TGCGCCAGCAGGGAGGGTCAGTCCCCAAACTATGGCTACACCTTC. Protein sequence: CASREGQSPNYGYTF.

This clone is a singleton in its sample. The chain has TRBV5-1 and TRBJ1-4; maybe TRBD1 (6 bases). In germline, CDR1 is SGHRS, CDR2 YFSETQ. V was shortened by 4 bases and J by 0 bases, with 10 bases between the two germline ends. The CDR3 runs 15 residues. CDR3 region: CASSTGQTTNEKLFF. The CDR3 nucleotides are TGCGCCAGCAGCACCGGACAGACAACTAATGAAAAACTGTTTTTT.

V and J are TRBV7-2 and TRBJ2-7, with 11 positions matching TRBD2. The CDR3 is 15 residues long. Germline values: CDR1 SGHTA, CDR2 FQGNSA. V lost 1 base to trimming and J lost 3 bases; unmatched junction nucleotides: 2. CDR3 residues: CASSLGGTSGYEQYF. DNA of the CDR3: TGTGCCAGCAGCTTAGGGGGGACTAGCGGCTACGAGCAGTACTTC.

The CDR3 DNA is TGCGCCAGCAGCCAAGGGGCGACAGTCTCCTACGAGCAGTACTTC. Its translation is CASSQGATVSYEQYF. The chain has TRBV4-3 and TRBJ2-7, with D possibly TRBD1 on 5 matching bases. V was trimmed by 1 base and J by 0 bases, leaving 10 bases between them. Germline CDR1 is LGHNA and CDR2 is YSLEER. This CDR3 has 15 amino acids.

V gene TRBV5-6 combines with J gene TRBJ1-5; D ambiguous. Germline-derived CDR1 and CDR2 are SGHDT and YYEEEE. The germline V and J ends were trimmed by 0 bases and 10 bases, with 8 bases remaining between them. This CDR3 is built from 12 residues. The chain's CDR3 is CASSLASGPQHF. In DNA form, the CDR3 reads TGTGCCAGCAGCTTGGCCAGCGGCCCCCAGCATTTT.

The rearrangement joins TRBV9 to TRBJ2-1, with a possible D match to TRBD2 (5 bases). V shed 0 bases and J shed 8 bases, with 15 bases lying between them. Germline CDR1 is SGDLS and CDR2 is YYNGEE. This CDR3 region has 15 residues. The CDR3 region is CASSVGGSTLDEQFF. CDR3 sequence (DNA): TGTGCCAGCAGCGTAGGTGGGAGCACTTTGGATGAGCAGTTCTTC.

The chain recombines TRBV6-5 with TRBJ2-7; D is uncertain. Trimming left V 6 bases short and J 7 bases short, with 10 bases between. The germline gives CDR1 MNHEY, CDR2 SVGAGI. This CDR3 has 11 residues. The CDR3 nucleotides read TGTGCCAGCAGCAGTACCGGGGAGCAGTACTTC. Encoded protein: CASSSTGEQYF.